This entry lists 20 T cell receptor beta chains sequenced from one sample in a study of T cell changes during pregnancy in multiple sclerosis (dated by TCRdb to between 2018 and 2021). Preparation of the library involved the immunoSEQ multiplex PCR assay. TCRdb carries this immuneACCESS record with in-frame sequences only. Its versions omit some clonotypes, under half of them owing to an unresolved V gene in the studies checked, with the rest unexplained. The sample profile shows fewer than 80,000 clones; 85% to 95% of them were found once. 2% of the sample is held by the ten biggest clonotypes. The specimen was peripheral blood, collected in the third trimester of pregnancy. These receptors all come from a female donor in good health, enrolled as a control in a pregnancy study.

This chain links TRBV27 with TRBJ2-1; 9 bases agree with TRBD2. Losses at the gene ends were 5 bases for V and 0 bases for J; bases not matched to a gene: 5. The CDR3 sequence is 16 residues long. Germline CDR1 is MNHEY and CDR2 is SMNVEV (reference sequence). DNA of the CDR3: TGTGCCAGCAGTCGGGCTAGCGGGACCTCCTACAATGAGCAGTTCTTC. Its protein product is CASSRASGTSYNEQFF.

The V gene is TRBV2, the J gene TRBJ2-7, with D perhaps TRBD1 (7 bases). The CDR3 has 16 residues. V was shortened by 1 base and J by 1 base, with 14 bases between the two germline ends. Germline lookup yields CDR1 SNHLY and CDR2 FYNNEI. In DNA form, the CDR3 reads TGTGCCAGCAGTGAAGGCGGGACAGTATATTCCTACGAGCAGTACTTC. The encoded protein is CASSEGGTVYSYEQYF.

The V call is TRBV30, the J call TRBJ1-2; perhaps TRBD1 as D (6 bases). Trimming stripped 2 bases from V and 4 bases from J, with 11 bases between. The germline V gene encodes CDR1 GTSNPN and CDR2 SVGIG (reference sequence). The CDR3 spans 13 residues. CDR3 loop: CAWSQGGGYGYTF. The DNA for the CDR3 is TGTGCCTGGAGTCAAGGGGGTGGCTATGGCTACACCTTC.

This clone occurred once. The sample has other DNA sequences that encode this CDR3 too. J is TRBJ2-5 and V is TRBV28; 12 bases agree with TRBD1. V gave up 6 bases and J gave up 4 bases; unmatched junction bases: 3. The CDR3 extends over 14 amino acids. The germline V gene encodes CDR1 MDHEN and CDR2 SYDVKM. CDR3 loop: CASSRDRGRETQYF. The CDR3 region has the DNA TGTGCCAGCAGCCGGGACAGGGGGCGAGAGACCCAGTACTTC.

This chain's CDR3 is CASRGRGANYGYTF. As DNA, the CDR3 is TGTGCCAGCAGGGGTCGGGGAGCTAACTATGGCTACACCTTC. V gene TRBV2 combines with J gene TRBJ1-2; D unclear. This CDR3 is built from 14 residues. Germline lookup yields CDR1 SNHLY and CDR2 FYNNEI. V lost 6 bases and J 0 bases, leaving 11 bases between the germline ends.

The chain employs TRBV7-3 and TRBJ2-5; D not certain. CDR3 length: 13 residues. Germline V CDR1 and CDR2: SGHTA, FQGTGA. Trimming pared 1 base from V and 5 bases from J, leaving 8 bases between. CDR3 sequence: CASSLNSLETQYF. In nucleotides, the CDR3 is TGTGCCAGCAGCTTAAACAGCTTGGAGACCCAGTACTTC.

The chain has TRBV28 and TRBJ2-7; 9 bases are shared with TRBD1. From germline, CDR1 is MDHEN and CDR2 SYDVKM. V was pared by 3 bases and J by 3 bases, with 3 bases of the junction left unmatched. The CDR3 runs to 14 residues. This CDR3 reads CASSFVDRGYEQYF. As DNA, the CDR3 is TGTGCCAGCAGTTTTGTGGACAGGGGCTACGAGCAGTACTTC.

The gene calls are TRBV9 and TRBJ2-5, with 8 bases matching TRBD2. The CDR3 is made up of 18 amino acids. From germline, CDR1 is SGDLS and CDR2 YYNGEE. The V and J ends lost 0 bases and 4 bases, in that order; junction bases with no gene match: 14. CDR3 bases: TGTGCCAGCAGCGTAGGGGTAGGGACTAGGGACTTCCGAGAGACCCAGTACTTC. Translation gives CASSVGVGTRDFRETQYF.

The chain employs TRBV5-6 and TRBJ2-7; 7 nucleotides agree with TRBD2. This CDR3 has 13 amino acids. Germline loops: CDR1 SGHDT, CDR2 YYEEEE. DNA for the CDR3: TGTGCTACCCAGCCTAGCGGAGCGTACGAGCAGTACTTC. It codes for CATQPSGAYEQYF.

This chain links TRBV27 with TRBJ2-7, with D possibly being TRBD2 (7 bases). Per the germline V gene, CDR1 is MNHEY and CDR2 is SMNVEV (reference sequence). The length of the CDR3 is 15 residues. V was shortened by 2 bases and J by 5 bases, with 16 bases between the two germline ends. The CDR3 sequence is CASSLTRGRGHEQYF. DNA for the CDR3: TGTGCCAGCAGTTTAACGCGGGGGCGCGGCCACGAGCAGTACTTC.

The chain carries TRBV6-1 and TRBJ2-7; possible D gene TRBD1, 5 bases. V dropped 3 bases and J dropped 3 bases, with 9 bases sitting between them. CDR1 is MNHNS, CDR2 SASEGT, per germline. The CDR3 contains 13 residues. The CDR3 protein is CASSDLQGYEQYF. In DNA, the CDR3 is TGTGCCAGCAGTGATCTCCAGGGCTACGAGCAGTACTTC.

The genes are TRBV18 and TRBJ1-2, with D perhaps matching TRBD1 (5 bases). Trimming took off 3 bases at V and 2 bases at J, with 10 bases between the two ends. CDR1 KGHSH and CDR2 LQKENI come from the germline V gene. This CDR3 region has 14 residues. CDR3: CASSPGGGNYGYTF. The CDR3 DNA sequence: TGTGCCAGCTCACCTGGGGGAGGCAACTATGGCTACACCTTC.

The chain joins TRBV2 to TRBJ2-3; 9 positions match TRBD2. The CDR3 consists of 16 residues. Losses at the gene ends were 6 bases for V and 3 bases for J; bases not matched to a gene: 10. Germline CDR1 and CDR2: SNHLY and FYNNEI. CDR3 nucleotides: TGTGCCAGCAGGAATCCTAGCGGGGTGGGTACAGATACGCAGTATTTT. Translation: CASRNPSGVGTDTQYF. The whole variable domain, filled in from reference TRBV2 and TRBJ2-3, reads EPEVTQTPSHQVTQMGQEVILRCVPISNHLYFYWYRQILGQKVEFLVSFYNNEISEKSEIFDDQFSVERPDGSNFTLKIRSTKLEDSAMYFCASRNPSGVGTDTQYFGPGTRLTVL.

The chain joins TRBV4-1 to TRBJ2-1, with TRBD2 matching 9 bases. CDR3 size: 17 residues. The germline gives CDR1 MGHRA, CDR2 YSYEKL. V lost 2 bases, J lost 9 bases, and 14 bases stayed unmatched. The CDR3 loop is CASSQPLAGRFRIEQFF. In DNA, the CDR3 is TGCGCCAGCAGCCAACCCCTAGCGGGACGGTTCCGGATTGAGCAGTTCTTC.

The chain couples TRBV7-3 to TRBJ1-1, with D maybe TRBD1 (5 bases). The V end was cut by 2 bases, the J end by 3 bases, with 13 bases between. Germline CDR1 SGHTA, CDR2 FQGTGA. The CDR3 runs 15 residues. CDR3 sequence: CASSLGVGPYTEAFF. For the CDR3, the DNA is TGTGCCAGCAGCTTAGGGGTGGGGCCGTACACTGAAGCTTTCTTT.

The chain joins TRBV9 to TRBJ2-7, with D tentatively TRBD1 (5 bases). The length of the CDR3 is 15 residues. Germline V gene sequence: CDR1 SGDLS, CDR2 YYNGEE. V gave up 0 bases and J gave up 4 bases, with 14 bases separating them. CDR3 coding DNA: TGTGCCAGCAGCGTAGGAGTAGGGGTTGGATACGAGCAGTACTTC. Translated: CASSVGVGVGYEQYF. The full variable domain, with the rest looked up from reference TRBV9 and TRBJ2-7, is DSGVTQTPKHLITATGQRVTLRCSPRSGDLSVYWYQQSLDQGLQFLIQYYNGEERAKGNILERFSAQQFPDLHSELNLSSLELGDSALYFCASSVGVGVGYEQYFGPGTRLTVT.

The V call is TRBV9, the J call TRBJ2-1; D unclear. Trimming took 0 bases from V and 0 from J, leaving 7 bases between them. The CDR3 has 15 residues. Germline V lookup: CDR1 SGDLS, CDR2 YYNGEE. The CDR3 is CASSVVVSSYNEQFF. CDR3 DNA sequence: TGTGCCAGCAGCGTAGTAGTAAGCTCCTACAATGAGCAGTTCTTC.

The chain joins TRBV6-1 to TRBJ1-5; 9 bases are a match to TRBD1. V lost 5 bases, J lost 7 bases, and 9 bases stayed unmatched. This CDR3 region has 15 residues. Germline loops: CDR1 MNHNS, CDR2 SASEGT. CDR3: CASSRDRALPQPQHF. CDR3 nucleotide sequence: TGTGCCAGCAGTCGGGACAGGGCCCTTCCCCAGCCCCAGCATTTT.

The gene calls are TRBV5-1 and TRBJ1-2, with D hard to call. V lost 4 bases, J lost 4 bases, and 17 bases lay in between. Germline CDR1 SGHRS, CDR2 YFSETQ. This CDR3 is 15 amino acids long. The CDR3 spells CASSLALGSGYGYTF. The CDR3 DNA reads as TGCGCCAGCAGCCTTGCTTTAGGGAGTGGCTATGGCTACACCTTC.

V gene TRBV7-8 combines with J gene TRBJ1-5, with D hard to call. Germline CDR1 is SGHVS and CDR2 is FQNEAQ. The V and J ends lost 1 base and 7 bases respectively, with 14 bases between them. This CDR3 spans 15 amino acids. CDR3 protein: CASSLVASPGQPQHF. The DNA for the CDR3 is TGTGCCAGCAGCTTAGTGGCGTCCCCCGGGCAGCCCCAGCATTTT.